Detailed here is one TCR beta chain. This entry belongs to a study of monozygotic twins with inflammatory bowel disease. This CDR3 has 15 residues. Germline lookup yields CDR1 MNHEY and CDR2 SVGAGI. The UMIs carried a 6-nucleotide sample barcode, and they were added by template switching. Reprocessing the 5' RACE reads, TCRdb reports a single entry for every CDR3 protein and omits DNA. The listing contains around 450,000 distinct CDR3 sequences. Sequenced material: blood. The clonotype was recovered from a human donor with ulcerative colitis or Crohn's disease, or a healthy co-twin of an affected twin (not recorded which). The J gene is TRBJ1-1, the V gene TRBV6-5; TCRdb's D gene call, TRBD1, goes unchecked for lack of DNA. The CDR3 loop is CASSSWTAQGTEAFF.